Below, one T cell receptor (beta chain) is given with its context. The specificity of this receptor is unknown. No much larger clone exists at a distance of one base, and base qualities are not known. Trimming accounts for 3 bases at V and 3 bases at J, while the number of junction bases matched to no gene is 8. From the germline V gene, CDR1 is MGHRA and CDR2 is YSYEKL. Reading from cysteine to phenylalanine, the CDR3 counts 16 amino acids. Only the CDR3 DNA stays, 48 bases, in frame from base 1. For the CD8 naive samples, CD45RO-negative cells were positively selected for CCR7, yielding a CD45RA+CCR7+ population from which TemRA cells were excluded. Donors were healthy HIV-negative adults with no recently reported acute infections or vaccinations. Only Caucasian adults living in Nashville, Tennessee, USA were represented among the donors. Blood was obtained by leukapheresis, after which PBMCs were separated by Ficoll-Histopaque density gradient centrifugation and cryopreserved in liquid nitrogen vapor phase. Purity and quantity of every magnetically sorted T cell population were checked by analytical flow cytometry. Each sorted fraction had its genomic DNA isolated and then quantified by UV absorbance on a Nanodrop 2000c.

The data were obtained in a study of shared clonotypes between healthy human individuals (dated by TCRdb to about 2020). Study-level background: Two women and a few men aged 18 to 49 years were included in the cohort. Libraries were prepared and TCR repertoires were sequenced by different laboratories using diverse techniques, in order to increase sequencing depth and limit assay-specific biases. Blood TCR repertoires of four to six healthy adults were deeply sequenced to estimate repertoire size and the extent of clonotype sharing between individuals. Leukapheresis yielded between about 0.94 and 9.5 billion PBMCs per donor. For each donor, CD4 naive and CD4 memory were each run on three plates, CD8 naive on two plates, and CD8 memory on one plate. Paper-wide results and their limitations: Even with the large sequencing depth, rarefaction of the sorted-subset datasets indicated that sequencing was incomplete. Because the study included a small number of donors, the genetic and exposure-history diversity represented was limited. Based on pairwise subsampling, the degree of clonotype sharing among donors was expected to be affected by sequencing depth. Clonotypes shared by all four sorted-subset donors showed higher generation probabilities than non-shared clonotypes. Sampling was restricted to blood, and TCR repertoires in tissue are likely to differ from TCR repertoires in blood. Across a handful of donors, approximately 5% of naive CD4, 3% to 3.5% of naive CD8, 2% to 2.5% of memory CD4, and 0.4% to 0.45% of memory CD8 clonotypes were shared. Estimated clonotype richness was generally larger for naive than for memory subsets.

TCR CDR3 regions were amplified from genomic DNA by multiplex PCR using the deep immunoSEQ assay. For each cell subset, the extracted genomic DNA was distributed evenly across all wells of several immunoSEQ 96-well plates, and each plate served as one replicate. Each replicate PCR for sorted subsets received around 200 ng genomic DNA, equal to about 30,000 T cell genomes. The purified libraries were quantified using a Qubit 3.0 fluorometer, sized with a Bioanalyzer 2100, and then quantified again using the KAPA Library Quantification kit. A separate single-read 150-cycle Illumina NextSeq 550 flow cell was used to sequence each immunoSEQ 96-well plate. Per the source publication's procedure: Because the immunoSEQ output included only junctional sequences and no quality scores, the filtering could not be the same as the filtering used for full-length reads. Sequences were annotated with PyIR, a Python wrapper for IgBLAST v1.9, and V/J genes and CDR3 were assigned using IMGT germline references. Reads with weak V/J assignments (E-value above 1e-6), missing CDR3, stop codons, out-of-frame junctions, or ambiguous translated residues were removed. V3J clonotypes were defined as sequences sharing an identical inferred V gene, J gene, and CDR3 amino acid sequence. Percentage overlap between repertoires was calculated by dividing the number of shared unique clonotypes by the size of the smaller repertoire. Repertoire richness was assessed with RTK rarefaction, the Chao1 estimator, and Recon v2.1 estimates of unobserved clonotypes. OLGA was used to compute generation probabilities for all TCRbeta clonotypes that the gDNA method yielded from a handful of donors. Drawn from immuneACCESS, this table holds only the in-frame rearrangements with V and J called that TCRdb kept. Clones are partly lost; checked studies trace under half to an unresolved V gene and leave the rest unexplained. The DNA gave D and trimming, while V, J and clone size come from that table. In all, the sample holds about 2.2 million clones, and around 93% of those were seen once. The top ten hold 1.5% to 2% of the sample.

Material for sequencing was naive CD8+ T cells from PBMCs. The sample's cell subset or site label, in plain terms: CD45RA+CCR7+. The V gene is TRBV4-1 and the J gene is TRBJ2-7, and 10 junction bases match TRBD2. The receptor's source is a man between 18 and 29 years old in good health. Some clones in this sample may be carry-over from other donors' samples. The nucleotides read TGCGCCAGCAGCCACCGGCTAGCGGGAGTCCTCTACGAGCAGTACTTC. Protein translation: CASSHRLAGVLYEQYF.